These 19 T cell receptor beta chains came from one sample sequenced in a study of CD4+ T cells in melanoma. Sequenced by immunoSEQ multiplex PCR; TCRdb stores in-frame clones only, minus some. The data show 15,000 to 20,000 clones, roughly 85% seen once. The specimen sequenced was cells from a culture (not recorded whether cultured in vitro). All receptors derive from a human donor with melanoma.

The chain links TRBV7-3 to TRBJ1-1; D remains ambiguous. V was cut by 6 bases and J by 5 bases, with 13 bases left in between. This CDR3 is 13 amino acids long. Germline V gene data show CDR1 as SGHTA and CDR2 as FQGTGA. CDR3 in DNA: TGTGCCAGCAGTAACGAGGTTGGAACTGAAGCTTTCTTT. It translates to CASSNEVGTEAFF.

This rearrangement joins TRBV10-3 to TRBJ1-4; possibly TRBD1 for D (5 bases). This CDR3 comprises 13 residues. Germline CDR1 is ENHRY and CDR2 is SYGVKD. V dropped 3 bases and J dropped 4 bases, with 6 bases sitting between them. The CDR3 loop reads CAISDRDNEKLFF. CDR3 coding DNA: TGTGCCATCAGTGACAGGGATAATGAAAAACTGTTTTTT.

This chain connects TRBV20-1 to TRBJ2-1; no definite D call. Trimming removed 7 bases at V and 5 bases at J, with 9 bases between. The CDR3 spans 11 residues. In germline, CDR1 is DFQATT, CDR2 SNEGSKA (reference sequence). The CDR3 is CSGSRNNEQFF. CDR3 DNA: TGCAGTGGTAGCAGGAACAATGAGCAGTTCTTC.

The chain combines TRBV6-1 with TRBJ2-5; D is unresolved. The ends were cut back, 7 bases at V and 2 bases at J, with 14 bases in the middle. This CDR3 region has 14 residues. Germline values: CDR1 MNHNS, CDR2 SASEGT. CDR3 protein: CASNLGHYQETQYF. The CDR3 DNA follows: TGTGCCAGCAATCTAGGGCACTATCAAGAGACCCAGTACTTC.

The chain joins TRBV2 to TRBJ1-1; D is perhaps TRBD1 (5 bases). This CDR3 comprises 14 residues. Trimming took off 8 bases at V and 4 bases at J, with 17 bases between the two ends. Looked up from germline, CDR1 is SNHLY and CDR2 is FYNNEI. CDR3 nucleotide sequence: TGTGCCAGCGAAATTCGGGGCGGTGGCACTGAAGCTTTCTTT. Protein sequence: CASEIRGGGTEAFF.

The CDR3 spells CAISEGGNTIYF. For the CDR3, the DNA is TGTGCCATCAGTGAGGGTGGAAACACCATATATTTT. The V gene is TRBV10-3, the J gene TRBJ1-3; D gene uncertain. Germline CDR1 reads ENHRY; CDR2 reads SYGVKD. This CDR3 comprises 12 residues. Trimming pared 2 bases from V and 3 bases from J, leaving 2 bases between.

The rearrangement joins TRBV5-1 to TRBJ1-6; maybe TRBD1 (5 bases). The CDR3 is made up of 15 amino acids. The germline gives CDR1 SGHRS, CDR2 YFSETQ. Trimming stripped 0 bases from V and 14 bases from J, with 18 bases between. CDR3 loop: CASSLGDRASGTLHF. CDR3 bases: TGCGCCAGCAGCTTGGGGGACCGAGCTTCGGGTACCCTCCACTTT.

Here the CDR3 reads CASSYSGANVLTF. CDR3 coding DNA: TGTGCCAGCAGTTACTCTGGGGCCAACGTCCTGACTTTC. This chain links TRBV2 with TRBJ2-6; D is undetermined. Between the trimmed V and J ends, which lost 5 bases and 0 bases, there was a span of 2 bases. The CDR3 loop spans 13 amino acids. Germline CDR1 SNHLY, CDR2 FYNNEI.

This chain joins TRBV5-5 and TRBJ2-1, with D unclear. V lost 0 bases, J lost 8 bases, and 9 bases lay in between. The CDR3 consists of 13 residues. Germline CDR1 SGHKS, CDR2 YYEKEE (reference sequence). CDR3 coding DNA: TGTGCCAGCAGCTTGGCCCGTAATGATGAGCAGTTCTTC. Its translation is CASSLARNDEQFF.

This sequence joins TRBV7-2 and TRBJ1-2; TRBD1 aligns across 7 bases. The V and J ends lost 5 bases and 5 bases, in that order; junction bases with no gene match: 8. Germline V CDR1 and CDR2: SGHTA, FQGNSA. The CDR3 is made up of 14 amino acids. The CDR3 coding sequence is TGTGCCAGCAGCAGGCAAGGGGGCCGGTATGGCTACACCTTC. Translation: CASSRQGGRYGYTF.

CDR3 nucleotides: TGCAGCGTTGAGCTTGTTCAGCGGGAGACCCAGTACTTC. This gives the protein CSVELVQRETQYF. J is TRBJ2-5 and V is TRBV29-1; D is possibly TRBD2 (5 bases). V was clipped by 3 bases and J by 5 bases, with 13 bases between them. Germline loops: CDR1 SQVTM, CDR2 ANQGSEA. The CDR3 totals 13 residues.

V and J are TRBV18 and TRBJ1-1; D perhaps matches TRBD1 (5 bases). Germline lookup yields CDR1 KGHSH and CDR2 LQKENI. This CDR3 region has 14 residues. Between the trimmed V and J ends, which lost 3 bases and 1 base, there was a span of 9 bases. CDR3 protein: CASSPLQENTEAFF. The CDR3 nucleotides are TGTGCCAGCTCACCCCTACAGGAGAACACTGAAGCTTTCTTT. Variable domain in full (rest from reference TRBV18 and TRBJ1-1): NAGVMQNPRHLVRRRGQEARLRCSPMKGHSHVYWYRQLPEEGLKFMVYLQKENIIDESGMPKERFSAEFPKEGPSILRIQQVVRGDSAAYFCASSPLQENTEAFFGQGTRLTVV.

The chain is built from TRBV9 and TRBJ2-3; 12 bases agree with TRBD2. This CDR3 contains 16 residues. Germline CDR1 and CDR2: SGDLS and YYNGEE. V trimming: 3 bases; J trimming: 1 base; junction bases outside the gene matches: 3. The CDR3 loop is CASSDRLAGGTDTQYF. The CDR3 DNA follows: TGTGCCAGCAGCGACCGACTAGCGGGGGGCACAGATACGCAGTATTTT.

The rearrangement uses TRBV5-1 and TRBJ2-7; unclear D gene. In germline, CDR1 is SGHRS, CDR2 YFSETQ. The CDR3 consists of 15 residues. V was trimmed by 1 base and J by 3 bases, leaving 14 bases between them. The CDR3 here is CASSLSQAAGYEQYF. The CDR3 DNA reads TGCGCCAGCAGCTTGAGCCAGGCGGCTGGCTACGAGCAGTACTTC.

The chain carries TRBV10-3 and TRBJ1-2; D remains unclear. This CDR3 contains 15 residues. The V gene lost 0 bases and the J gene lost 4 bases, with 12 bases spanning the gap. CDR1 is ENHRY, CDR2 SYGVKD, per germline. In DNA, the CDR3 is TGTGCCATCAGTGAGTCGACGACTGGAACCTATGGCTACACCTTC. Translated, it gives CAISESTTGTYGYTF.

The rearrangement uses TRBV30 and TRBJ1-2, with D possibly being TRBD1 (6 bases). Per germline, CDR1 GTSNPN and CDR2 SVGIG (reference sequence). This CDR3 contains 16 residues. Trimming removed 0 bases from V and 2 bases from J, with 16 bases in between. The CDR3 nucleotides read TGTGCCTGGAGTGTCGATGTTTGGGACAAAAACTATGGCTACACCTTC. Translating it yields CAWSVDVWDKNYGYTF.

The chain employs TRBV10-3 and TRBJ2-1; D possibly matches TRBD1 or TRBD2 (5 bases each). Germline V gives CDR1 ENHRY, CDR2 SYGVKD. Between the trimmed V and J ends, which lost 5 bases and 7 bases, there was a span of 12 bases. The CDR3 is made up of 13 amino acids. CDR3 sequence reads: CAISYRTGNEQFF. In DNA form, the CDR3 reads TGTGCCATCAGTTACAGGACGGGGAATGAGCAGTTCTTC.

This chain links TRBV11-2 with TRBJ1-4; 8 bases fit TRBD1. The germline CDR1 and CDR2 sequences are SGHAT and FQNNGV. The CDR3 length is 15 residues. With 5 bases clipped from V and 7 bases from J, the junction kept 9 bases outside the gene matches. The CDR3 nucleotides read TGTGCCAGCAGCATCTCAGGGGGCTTCGGTGAAAAACTGTTTTTT. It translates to CASSISGGFGEKLFF.

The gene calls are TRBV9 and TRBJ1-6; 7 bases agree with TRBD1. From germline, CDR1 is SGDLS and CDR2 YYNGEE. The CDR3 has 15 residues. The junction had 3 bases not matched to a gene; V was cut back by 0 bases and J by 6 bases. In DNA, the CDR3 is TGTGCCAGCAGCGTAGGACAGGGAGGTAATTCACCCCTCCACTTT. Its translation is CASSVGQGGNSPLHF.